The subject of this entry is one TCR beta chain. There is no known antigen for this receptor. In total, approximately 690 healthy bone marrow donors made up the cohort. At the time of sampling, all cohort members were nominally healthy, though unrecorded immune exposures were likely present. The donor tested CMV seropositive, placing the donor among the roughly 300 seropositive members of the cohort. Every donor gave a peripheral blood sample, and the peripheral blood mononuclear cells from that sample were used for TCR beta sequencing. The Qiagen DNeasy Blood Extraction Kit was used to extract genomic DNA from the blood cell samples. The sample belongs to a study of cytomegalovirus exposure and HLA in healthy donors (dated by TCRdb to about 2017). Regarding the research as a whole: An earlier analysis of under 600 of the donors reported 250 to 300 Gb of sequence data and around 120 million unique TCR beta sequences from around 200 million T cells. Approximately 300 gigabases of sequencing data and approximately 93 million unique TCR sequences were included in an early release covering about 700 HLA-typed donors. Of the approximately 400 genotyped donors, over 65% fell in the genetic ancestry cluster associated with self-reported Caucasian donors. The aim of the study was to test whether cataloging public T cell receptors could identify signatures of past pathogen exposure. The study used immunosequencing to profile the T cell repertoires of approximately 630 subjects and linked those repertoires to cytomegalovirus serostatus. Along with the roughly 700-subject first cohort, a separate validation cohort of some 130 different subjects was used. The study combined high-throughput TCR immunosequencing, statistical association of individual TCRs with disease status, and machine learning to predict cytomegalovirus infection status. To study patterns of TCR occurrence, a later analysis re-analyzed previously published TCR beta repertoires from just over 650 donors and added high-resolution HLA genotyping. The later analysis used no new phenotypic data to find candidate immune exposures, relying instead on TCR beta sequences and their occurrence across donors. To decide whether each TCR beta V gene segment behaved as functional or pseudogenic, an earlier analysis of some 600 of the donors relied on high-throughput TCR beta sequencing. Donor age, sex, ethnicity and CMV serostatus were compiled alongside the repertoire data. A later genetic analysis took genome-wide SNP genotypes for about 55% of the roughly 670 donors and used that subset as a discovery cohort. Every discovery cohort repertoire had been produced on one sequencing platform. Class I and class II HLA loci were covered by the typing at four-digit resolution. Typing coverage differed by locus: A, B, C, DRB1 and DQB1 were typed in roughly 629-630 donors, DQA1 in about 550, DPA1 in approximately 610, and DPB1 in 400 to 480. Roughly 5 DR-DQ haplotypes were handled as single units for association and clustering because linkage in the cohort was strong. On average, roughly 240,000 unique TCR beta nucleotide sequences were sequenced per donor among 398 genotyped donors of the cohort, with roughly 18% of those sequences being non-productive.

Overall results and qualifications from the work: The cohort was sequenced for TCR beta chains only, and without alpha or paired-chain data the features that could be detected were limited. Across donors, most TCR sequences were observed very rarely, whereas some public TCRs were present in many individuals. HLA typing was unavailable for some donors at each locus, so association tests used only the typed subset. A later genetic analysis associated a missense DCLRE1C variant with V-gene and J-gene trimming of TCR beta chains, and an independent cohort replicated the association. In a later analysis, around 15,000 TCR beta sequences were associated with specific HLA alleles at a false discovery rate of 0.05. The study gave a list of more than 150 TCR beta chains associated with cytomegalovirus. Assigning TCR associations to individual alleles was difficult when HLA alleles, especially DR and DQ, strongly co-occurred. Compared with equally common non-associated chains, HLA-associated TCR beta chains in a later analysis were more clonally expanded and had lower generation probabilities. The presence/absence analyses assumed that sequencing depth was roughly uniform across donors, and that assumption may not be true. Cytomegalovirus status was reported to be diagnosed by the classifier with high specificity and sensitivity in both the original and validation cohorts. In an earlier analysis of around 600 of the donors, most TCR beta V segments were observed in productive rearrangements about 90% or about 30% of the time, broadly matching IMGT annotations. Some IMGT-functional V segments, including TRBV6-2 and TRBV6-3, could not be told apart with the 87-base-pair reads, so those segments were excluded. Correlated functional status among segregating V segments might reflect linkage disequilibrium, but an unknown experimental factor could not be ruled out. CMV serostatus was the only immune exposure information available for the cohort. A further reported finding was that TCR beta sequences accurately predicted the HLA-A and HLA-B alleles for most subjects in the first cohort. A cluster of highly shared sequence variants was judged likely to represent a technical artifact of the sequencing pipeline. In a later analysis, TCR association rates were found to vary across HLA loci, with the most associated TCRs seen for DRB1 alleles and the fewest for HLA-C alleles. In a later analysis, most CMV-associated TCR beta chains were found to appear HLA-restricted, with HLA associations seemingly driven largely by CMV exposure. Approximately 18 rarely observed V segments, including chromosome 9 orphons, were excluded from the earlier analysis of several hundred of the donors because counts were too low. In vitro tests confirmed that a few of the cytomegalovirus-associated TCR beta chains recognize cytomegalovirus antigens. According to a later genetic analysis, donors in an Asian-associated ancestry cluster had fewer N-insertions in productive TCRs than the roughly 670-donor mean. In a later analysis, several top co-occurrence clusters were reported to appear linked to parvovirus B19, influenza, CMV and Epstein-Barr virus. The authors suggested that the approach could potentially be generalized to other disease states and immunological phenotypes.

Receptor amplification or capture employed the immunoSEQ multiplex PCR assay. For the multiplex PCR, a mixture combining 60 forward primers for TCR Vbeta segments and 13 reverse primers for TCR Jbeta segments was used. Amplification of the CDR3 region of rearranged TCR beta genes was performed with a multiplex PCR assay on genomic DNA. The amplified TCR beta libraries were sequenced on the Illumina HiSeq System as 87-base-pair reads. In the authors' own workflow: In a later analysis, around 80 million unique TCR beta chains were counted across the 500 to 700 repertoires, and around 10 million of these chains were shared by at least two donors. Raw reads were error-corrected and collapsed into unique sequences by a nearest-neighbor algorithm in which closely related sequences were merged to remove PCR and sequencing errors. To assign V, D and J gene segments, CDR3 sequences were aligned to IMGT reference sequences. For a sequence to be retained, at least a six-nucleotide match to both a V gene segment and a J gene segment was required. Rearrangements were classified as productive when the CDR3 lacked stop codons and remained in frame with V and J, and all other rearrangements were classified as non-productive. Following IMGT convention, CDR3 was defined as the stretch from the second conserved V-encoded cysteine to the conserved J-encoded phenylalanine. Sequences without an unambiguous match to a single V gene segment were excluded from the earlier analysis of about 600 of the donors. An earlier analysis of a few hundred of the donors called V segments functional above 56.7% productive rearrangements and segregating when the between-donor standard deviation exceeded 5%. A statistical classification framework was developed to diagnose cytomegalovirus status using the catalog of TCR beta chain sequences. In a later analysis, TCR nucleotide sequences were compared against IMGT/GENE-DB human TR gene sequences so that V and J genes could be assigned. Using the TCRdist pipeline, a later analysis assigned CDR3 sequences along with most-parsimonious VDJ recombination scenarios. A later analysis defined each TCR beta chain by its CDR3 amino acid sequence plus V-gene family, and excluded reads lacking a unique V-gene family. To address suspected cross-contamination and a sequencing artifact, a later analysis removed around 590 highly shared, low-generation-probability nucleotide sequences. In a later analysis, a clonal expansion index was calculated for each public chain from normalized within-repertoire ranks of inferred template counts. Generation probabilities in a later analysis came from a VDJ recombination model fitted to out-of-frame rearrangements, and those results were checked against IGoR. A later analysis scored TCR-TCR, TCR-HLA and TCR-CMV co-occurrence with hypergeometric tests, applying a repertoire-size bias correction to TCR pairs. A later analysis estimated false discovery rates by permuting HLA or CMV assignments 20 times. A later analysis grouped co-occurring TCRs with DBSCAN, adding TCRdist sequence similarity when clustering within HLA-allele-positive subsets. Repertoires with fewer than 30,000 or more than 120,000 public chains, plus five repertoires with anomalous nucleotide sharing, were excluded from co-occurrence clustering. Held by TCRdb, this immuneACCESS table contains in-frame sequences only and omits some clones. Under half of the omission traces to an unresolved V gene where checked; the cause of the rest is unknown. The V and J calls and clone size come from that table; D and trimming were worked out from the DNA. This sample's table lists 100,000 to 150,000 clones. 1.5% to 2% of the sample comes from the top ten.

The CDR3 numbers 15 residues from cysteine through phenylalanine. This entry keeps only the CDR3 DNA: 45 bases, framed from base 1. Ends trimmed: V by 5 bases, J by 4 bases; bases unmatched to a gene: 9. CDR1 and CDR2 are read off the germline V gene (reference sequence) as SEHNR and FQNEAQ. The receptor chain draws on TRBV7-9 and TRBJ2-7, with 9 bases matching TRBD2. The sequenced sample was PBMCs. This clonotype originated in a woman in her thirties or forties in good health and CMV-seropositive. The CDR3 region reads CASSPAGTSLYEQYF. The base sequence is TGTGCCAGCAGCCCAGCCGGGACTAGCCTTTACGAGCAGTACTTC. Here the CDR3 is joined to the reference TRBV7-9 and TRBJ2-7 genes, and the full variable domain is: DTGVSQNPRHKITKRGQNVTFRCDPISEHNRLYWYRQTLGQGPEFLTYFQNEAQLEKSRLLSDRFSAERPKGSFSTLEIQRTEQGDSAMYLCASSPAGTSLYEQYFGPGTRLTVT.